This T cell receptor beta chain was sequenced during a study of cytomegalovirus exposure and HLA in healthy donors. Study results and limitations: In a later analysis, an Asian-associated ancestry cluster reportedly showed fewer N-insertions than the approximately 640-donor mean. By HLA locus, TCR association rates varied in a later analysis, with DRB1 showing the most and HLA-C the fewest. In the analysis, some V segments, TRBV6-2 and TRBV6-3 included, were excluded as indistinguishable. What was likely a sequencing artifact was a cluster of highly shared sequence variants.

Both 60 Vbeta primers and 13 Jbeta primers went into the PCR. The protocol was immunoSEQ multiplex PCR, while the TCRdb copy is restricted to in-frame clones and leaves out a portion. The sample lists about 120,000 clones, approximately 70% occurring once. Remarks on this clone: Its antigen is not known.

The junction had 2 bases not matched to a gene; V was cut back by 2 bases and J by 5 bases. This CDR3 is built from 16 residues. CDR1 WNHNN and CDR2 SYGVQD come from the germline V gene (reference sequence). The sample was PBMCs. The chain links TRBV10-1 to TRBJ2-1; 14 nucleotides line up with TRBD2. This sequence originates from a woman aged 35 to 49 in good health and CMV-seropositive. The CDR3 protein is CASSERTSGRHNEQFF. In DNA form, the CDR3 reads TGCGCCAGCAGTGAGAGGACTAGCGGGAGGCACAATGAGCAGTTCTTC.